This is a list of T cell receptor beta chains from one sample in a study of cytomegalovirus exposure and HLA in healthy donors. The protocol was immunoSEQ multiplex PCR, while the TCRdb copy is restricted to in-frame clones and leaves out a portion. This table has 200,000 to 250,000 clones, around four fifths appearing once. Sequencing used PBMCs. These receptors originate from a woman under 30 in good health and CMV-seronegative. Each CDR3 is given with its conserved first and last residue. A D gene is named only where the DNA matches it firmly.

CDR3,D,V
CASSHGTDYSNQPQHF,TRBD1,TRBV28
CASSLRREVGEQFF,NA,TRBV7-8
CASSKEDRGSDLNYGYTF,TRBD1,TRBV7-9
CASSLLGQFYEQYF,TRBD1,TRBV6-5
CASSPRGGVEQFF,NA,TRBV7-3
CASSRGLAGGPMYNEQFF,TRBD2,TRBV5-4
CASSFGTVNTEAFF,TRBD1,TRBV27
CASSDGRVTDTQYF,TRBD2,TRBV2
CSVGSEMEYNEQFF,NA,TRBV29-1
CASRRSGLRLTDTQYF,NA,TRBV19
CASSQDLGGGYTF,NA,TRBV4-1
CASGGGGGTEAFF,NA,TRBV6-1
CASKPGQGRYSNQPQHF,TRBD1,TRBV28
CASSLGGSPEETQYF,NA,TRBV5-1
CAWAWRHPGREAFF,NA,TRBV30
CSVVGGARVNTEAFF,NA,TRBV29-1
CASSLTGGGQPQHF,TRBD1,TRBV27
CAIPRTGGTQHDGYTF,TRBD1,TRBV2
CASSQRVTLIYGYTF,NA,TRBV4-1
CASSLAPNQPQHF,NA,TRBV5-1